The 24 T cell receptor beta chains in this list originate from one sample, sequenced in a study of T cells in Graves' hyperthyroidism and ophthalmopathy. TCR beta CDR3 regions were amplified from RNA transcripts. The TCR CDR3 was amplified in a first-round RT-PCR using the HTBI primer set. A single record per CDR3 protein comes from TCRdb applying MiXCR to the multiplex PCR reads. The data show around 350,000 distinct CDR3 sequences, about 15% seen once. The sequencing input was blood. Source of these receptors: a woman aged 25 to 45 with Graves' hyperthyroidism that later progressed to Graves' ophthalmopathy.

This clonotype showed up many times. This chain connects TRBV4-1 to TRBJ1-1; 8 bases align to TRBD1. Per the germline V gene, CDR1 is MGHRA and CDR2 is YSYEKL. The V gene end was trimmed by 3 bases and the J gene end by 5 bases; junction bases not matched to a gene: 8. The CDR3 sequence is 15 residues long. The chain's CDR3 is CASSHKQGGETEAFF. In nucleotides, the CDR3 is TGCGCCAGCAGCCACAAACAGGGGGGTGAGACTGAAGCTTTCTTT.

This clonotype has more than one count but fewer than ten. The chain carries TRBV20-1 and TRBJ1-2; D may be TRBD1 (6 bases). Deletions cut 2 bases from V and 6 bases from J, with 13 bases between. CDR3 length equals 13 residues. The V gene's germline CDR1 is DFQATT and CDR2 SNEGSKA (reference sequence). CDR3 loop: CSARNRDADGYTF. In DNA, the CDR3 is TGCAGTGCTAGAAACAGGGACGCCGATGGCTACACCTTC.

The genes are TRBV7-8 and TRBJ2-3; D may match TRBD1 or TRBD2 (5 bases each). The CDR3 covers 18 residues. V lost 0 bases and J 2 bases, leaving 18 bases between the germline ends. CDR1 and CDR2 from the germline V gene are SGHVS and FQNEAQ. CDR3 coding DNA: TGTGCCAGCAGCTTAGCGGTTCCACTAGGGGTTGTCACAGATACGCAGTATTTT. Translation gives CASSLAVPLGVVTDTQYF.

The rearrangement uses TRBV11-2 and TRBJ2-2; TRBD2 aligns across 10 bases. CDR1 is SGHAT and CDR2 is FQNNGV in the germline V gene. Trimming cost V 4 bases and J 2 bases; bases outside gene matches: 4. The CDR3 totals 16 residues. CDR3 residues: CASSSLAGGNTGELFF. The CDR3 nucleotides are TGTGCCAGCAGCTCCTTAGCGGGAGGAAACACCGGGGAGCTGTTTTTT.

This clonotype was seen more than once but under ten times. Just one base apart from a much larger clone, this may be a read error. The V call is TRBV6-8, the J call TRBJ1-6; TRBD1 aligns across 7 bases. V shed 4 bases, J shed 3 bases, and the junction held 15 bases outside the gene matches. Germline assignment: CDR1 MNHGY and CDR2 SAAAGT. This CDR3 has 19 amino acids. This CDR3 is CASSCESHRGVLYNSPLHF. The CDR3 DNA is TGTGCCAGCAGTTGCGAGTCACACAGGGGTGTCCTCTATAATTCACCCCTCCACTTT.

This rearrangement joins TRBV15 to TRBJ1-5, with D maybe TRBD1 (5 bases). V was shortened by 0 bases and J by 2 bases, with 8 bases between the two germline ends. CDR1 LNHNV and CDR2 YYDKDF come from the germline V gene (reference sequence). This CDR3 spans 15 amino acids. The CDR3 DNA reads as TGTGCCACCAGCAGAGATCTACAGGGCAATCAGCCCCAGCATTTT. Protein: CATSRDLQGNQPQHF. The full variable domain, in which reference TRBV15 and TRBJ1-5 provide the parts outside the CDR3, is DAMVIQNPRYQVTQFGKPVTLSCSQTLNHNVMYWYQQKSSQAPKLLFHYYDKDFNNEADTPDNFQSRRPNTSFCFLDIRSPGLGDTAMYLCATSRDLQGNQPQHFGDGTRLSIL.

The chain combines TRBV5-1 with TRBJ2-5; D gene ambiguous. Trimming removed 4 bases from V and 4 bases from J, with 11 bases in between. This CDR3 is 13 amino acids long. Germline-derived CDR1 and CDR2 are SGHRS and YFSETQ. The CDR3 nucleotides read TGCGCCAGCAGCGCTGCCCTCCGAGAGACCCAGTACTTC. This sequence encodes CASSAALRETQYF.

This clonotype occurred many times. The chain is built from TRBV2 and TRBJ2-5, with 7 bases lining up with TRBD1. Germline V gives CDR1 SNHLY, CDR2 FYNNEI. V shed 4 bases and J 3 bases; nucleotides not matched to a gene: 2. CDR3 length equals 13 residues. The CDR3 sequence is CASSGDSKETQYF. CDR3 in DNA: TGTGCCAGCAGTGGGGACAGCAAAGAGACCCAGTACTTC.

This clonotype was detected many times. V is TRBV12-3 or TRBV12-4 and J is TRBJ2-3, with D possibly matching TRBD2 (6 bases). V was trimmed by 4 bases and J by 2 bases, leaving 16 bases between them. There are 16 residues in the CDR3. CDR3 protein: CASSSTSQGLTDTQYF. CDR3 coding DNA: TGTGCCAGCAGTTCCACCTCTCAGGGACTCACAGATACGCAGTATTTT.

Many counts were recorded for this clonotype. This chain joins TRBV13 and TRBJ2-2, with a tentative D call TRBD1 (6 bases). Trimming took 6 bases from V and 6 from J, leaving 17 bases between them. The CDR3 contains 15 residues. Looked up from germline, CDR1 is PRHDT and CDR2 is FYEKMQ (reference sequence). The CDR3 DNA is TGTGCCAGCAGTCCAAATTCAGGGGTCCCCGGGGAGCTGTTTTTT. Protein sequence: CASSPNSGVPGELFF.

This clonotype was counted many times. The gene calls are TRBV20-1 and TRBJ2-3; no clear D. Germline CDR1 reads DFQATT; CDR2 reads SNEGSKA (reference sequence). CDR3 length: 13 residues. V was cut by 3 bases and J by 0 bases, with 7 bases left in between. As DNA, the CDR3 is TGCAGTGCTAGTGACGCTAGCACAGATACGCAGTATTTT. Amino acid sequence: CSASDASTDTQYF.

This clonotype turned up a few times. The chain links TRBV29-1 to TRBJ2-1; maybe TRBD2 (5 bases). Germline loops: CDR1 SQVTM, CDR2 ANQGSEA. Trimming removed 1 base from V and 2 bases from J, with 15 bases in between. CDR3 size: 16 residues. CDR3 protein: CSVEAPEGLAYNEQFF. The CDR3 DNA reads TGCAGCGTTGAAGCCCCTGAGGGCCTGGCCTACAATGAGCAGTTCTTC.

This clonotype was observed many times. The chain links TRBV20-1 to TRBJ1-6; 9 nucleotides match TRBD1. Germline CDR1 and CDR2: DFQATT and SNEGSKA (reference sequence). The CDR3 spans 13 residues. The V and J ends lost 1 base and 8 bases, in that order; junction bases with no gene match: 0. The CDR3 sequence: CSARGQGDSPLHF. The CDR3 nucleotides read TGCAGTGCTAGAGGACAGGGGGATTCACCCCTCCACTTT.

This clonotype was seen ten or more times. The V call is TRBV20-1, the J call TRBJ2-7, with D unresolved. This CDR3 has 13 residues. Germline V gives CDR1 DFQATT, CDR2 SNEGSKA (reference sequence). Deletions cut 0 bases from V and 1 base from J, with 7 bases between. CDR3 region: CSARDHKSYEQYF. For the CDR3, the DNA is TGCAGTGCTAGAGATCACAAGTCCTACGAGCAGTACTTC.

This clonotype was detected many times. The chain has TRBV3-1 and TRBJ1-2; perhaps TRBD1 as D (6 bases). Per germline, CDR1 LGHDT and CDR2 YNNKEL (reference sequence). Trimming shortened V by 1 base and J by 7 bases, and 19 bases separated the two germline ends. The CDR3 is made up of 16 amino acids. The CDR3 DNA reads TGTGCCAGCAGCCAAGTTGTAACAGGGCCTTCTTTTGGCTACACCTTC. Translating gives CASSQVVTGPSFGYTF.

This chain joins TRBV15 and TRBJ1-2; D might be TRBD1 (5 bases). The CDR3 loop spans 14 amino acids. Trimming left V 4 bases short and J 2 bases short, with 11 bases between. The germline V gene has CDR1 LNHNV and CDR2 YYDKDF (reference sequence). The CDR3 sequence: CATSTGLLNYGYTF. As DNA, the CDR3 is TGTGCCACCAGCACGGGGCTCCTAAACTATGGCTACACCTTC.

This clonotype came up many times. The CDR3 DNA is TGTGCCAGCAGTTTTGTCCGGGGAATTTACGGCTACACCTTC. It specifies CASSFVRGIYGYTF. V and J are TRBV28 and TRBJ1-2; D gene uncertain. The V gene lost 3 bases and the J gene lost 8 bases, with 16 bases spanning the gap. CDR3 length: 14 residues. Germline CDR1 is MDHEN and CDR2 is SYDVKM.

This clonotype was seen a handful of times. CDR3 sequence reads: CAISESWGLAESTDTQYF. CDR3 coding DNA: TGTGCCATCAGTGAGTCGTGGGGACTAGCTGAAAGCACAGATACGCAGTATTTT. The J gene is TRBJ2-3, the V gene TRBV10-3, with 9 positions matching TRBD2. This CDR3 region has 18 residues. After removal of 0 bases from V and 0 bases from J, the junction contained 7 bases not matched to a gene. Germline CDR1 ENHRY, CDR2 SYGVKD.

This clonotype was observed a few times. V gene TRBV10-3 combines with J gene TRBJ2-4; 9 nucleotides align to TRBD2. The CDR3 runs 16 residues. Per germline, CDR1 ENHRY and CDR2 SYGVKD. V lost 2 bases to trimming and J lost 0 bases; unmatched junction nucleotides: 2. This CDR3 is CAISEGLALAKNIQYF. The DNA for the CDR3 is TGTGCCATCAGTGAGGGACTAGCGTTAGCCAAAAACATTCAGTACTTC.

The chain is built from TRBV12-3 or TRBV12-4 and TRBJ2-1, with TRBD2 matching over 13 bases. This CDR3 region has 18 residues. Trimming took 3 bases from V and 3 from J; bases not matched to a gene: 8. In nucleotides, the CDR3 is TGTGCCAGCAGTTTTTGGACTAGCGGGAGTAAGGTCTACAATGAGCAGTTCTTC. It codes for CASSFWTSGSKVYNEQFF.

This clonotype appeared many times. The gene calls are TRBV30 and TRBJ1-4; TRBD1 agrees at 10 bases. The J segment lost 6 bases and the V segment lost 0 bases, leaving 4 bases of the junction unmatched. Germline CDR1 is GTSNPN and CDR2 is SVGIG (reference sequence). CDR3 length: 15 residues. This chain's CDR3 is CAWSVSTGGDEKLFF. As DNA, the CDR3 is TGTGCCTGGAGTGTTTCGACAGGGGGCGATGAAAAACTGTTTTTT.

The chain joins TRBV6-1 to TRBJ1-5, with 8 positions matching TRBD1. Germline V lookup: CDR1 MNHNS, CDR2 SASEGT. The CDR3 length is 15 residues. J lost 6 bases, V lost 6 bases, and 10 bases had no gene match. The CDR3 is CASSSEQGAGQPQHF. CDR3 in DNA: TGTGCCAGCAGCTCCGAGCAGGGGGCAGGTCAGCCCCAGCATTTT.

This clonotype was observed at least ten times. The chain combines TRBV20-1 with TRBJ2-1; 8 nucleotides agree with TRBD2. V gave up 5 bases and J gave up 0 bases; unmatched junction bases: 6. Germline CDR1 DFQATT, CDR2 SNEGSKA (reference sequence). The CDR3 is 15 amino acids. The CDR3 reads CSAFSGKSSYNEQFF. In DNA form, the CDR3 reads TGCAGTGCTTTTAGCGGGAAGAGCTCCTACAATGAGCAGTTCTTC.

The rearrangement links TRBV5-1 to TRBJ1-2; TRBD1 is a possible D gene (5 bases). Germline V gene lookup returns CDR1 SGHRS and CDR2 YFSETQ. V was pared by 3 bases and J by 10 bases, with 13 bases between. The CDR3 spans 12 residues. DNA of the CDR3: TGCGCCAGCAGCTCTGGAGCGGGGGTCTACACCTTC. Protein: CASSSGAGVYTF. Combining the CDR3 with reference TRBV5-1 and TRBJ1-2 gives the whole variable domain KAGVTQTPRYLIKTRGQQVTLSCSPISGHRSVSWYQQTPGQGLQFLFEYFSETQRNKGNFPGRFSGRQFSNSRSEMNVSTLELGDSALYLCASSSGAGVYTFGSGTRLTVV.